This is a list of T cell receptor beta chains from one sample in a study of T-cell memory formation after mild COVID-19. MiXCR, run by TCRdb on the 5' RACE reads, gives a single entry per CDR3 protein. The table has around 510,000 distinct CDR3 sequences, about 20% seen once. Source material: PBMCs or a T cell subset sorted from them (not recorded which). These receptors all stem from an adult woman who had mild COVID-19 (a few samples of this study predate the infection). Cell type and time point are not known. CDR3s include the opening cysteine and the closing phenylalanine or tryptophan. The order of the fields is clone size, V gene, D gene, J gene, CDR3 protein, CDR3 DNA. A D gene is named only where the DNA matches it firmly. Clone sizes are given selectively: once, few, many, or a class where the clone is expanded.

size: -
V: TRBV7-9
D: -
J: TRBJ2-7
CDR3: CASNSATETSYEQYF
DNA: TGTGCCAGCAACTCCGCGACCGAAACATCCTACGAGCAGTACTTC

size: -
V: TRBV11-3
D: TRBD1
J: TRBJ2-7
CDR3: CASSPRQGMSSYEQYF
DNA: TGTGCCAGCAGCCCGAGACAGGGTATGAGCTCCTACGAGCAGTACTTC

size: -
V: TRBV12-3/TRBV12-4
D: -
J: TRBJ2-5
CDR3: CASSPGPSAETQYF
DNA: TGTGCCAGCAGTCCGGGACCCTCAGCGGAGACCCAGTACTTC

size: few
V: TRBV20-1
D: -
J: TRBJ2-1
CDR3: CSARDGRVEQFF
DNA: TGCAGTGCTAGAGATGGGAGAGTTGAGCAGTTCTTC

size: -
V: TRBV6-1
D: -
J: TRBJ2-5
CDR3: CASSEAPSVTQYF
DNA: TGTGCCAGCAGTGAAGCGCCTAGCGTGACCCAGTACTTC

size: few
V: TRBV9
D: TRBD1
J: TRBJ1-1
CDR3: CASRKGQENTEAFF
DNA: TGTGCCAGCAGGAAGGGACAGGAAAACACTGAAGCTTTCTTT

size: -
V: TRBV3-1
D: TRBD1
J: TRBJ1-6
CDR3: CASSQDGAGQFGSPLHF
DNA: TGTGCCAGCAGTCAGGACGGGGCGGGACAGTTCGGTTCACCCCTCCACTTT

size: -
V: TRBV6-2/TRBV6-3
D: -
J: TRBJ2-1
CDR3: CASDQGNEQFF
DNA: TGTGCCAGCGACCAGGGCAATGAGCAGTTCTTC

size: few
V: TRBV7-8
D: TRBD2
J: TRBJ2-1
CDR3: CASSLAEPAGGAYNEQFF
DNA: TGTGCCAGCAGCTTAGCTGAACCGGCGGGGGGGGCCTACAATGAGCAGTTCTTC

size: -
V: TRBV4-3
D: -
J: TRBJ1-2
CDR3: CASSQDIGHEFVYGYTF
DNA: TGCGCCAGCAGCCAAGATATAGGCCACGAATTTGTCTATGGCTACACCTTC

size: few
V: TRBV6-6
D: TRBD2
J: TRBJ2-2
CDR3: CASSYSWGSGVTGELFF
DNA: TGTGCCAGCAGTTACTCGTGGGGTAGCGGGGTTACCGGGGAGCTGTTTTTT

size: few
V: TRBV4-1
D: TRBD1
J: TRBJ2-1
CDR3: CASSQDQPGGVLAFPFF
DNA: TGCGCCAGCAGCCAAGATCAACCAGGGGGCGTTTTGGCGTTCCCGTTCTTC

size: -
V: TRBV13
D: -
J: TRBJ2-2
CDR3: CASSFEPTLNTGELFF
DNA: TGTGCCAGCAGCTTTGAACCGACCCTGAACACCGGGGAGCTGTTTTTT

size: few
V: TRBV11-2
D: -
J: TRBJ1-3
CDR3: CASSLGLVGNTIYF
DNA: TGTGCCAGCAGTCTGGGACTCGTTGGAAACACCATATATTTT

size: few
V: TRBV12-3/TRBV12-4
D: TRBD1
J: TRBJ1-3
CDR3: CASSGAGTGVGNTIYF
DNA: TGTGCCAGCAGTGGTGCTGGGACAGGCGTTGGAAACACCATATATTTT